This section outlines one T cell receptor (beta chain) sequence together with its context. After removal of 11 bases from V and 10 bases from J, the junction contained 9 bases not matched to a gene. The CDR3 loop spans 12 amino acids. Data came from immunoSEQ multiplex PCR; TCRdb stores just in-frame clones and leaves some out. The sample gives 65,000 to 80,000 clones, roughly 89% of which show up once; over 1.5% is in the top ten. The data are from a study of control samples from healthy donors and cancer patients. The receptor was isolated from a woman aged 55-69 years with head and neck cancer. V is TRBV23-1 and J is TRBJ1-4; 8 bases align to TRBD1. TRBV23-1 is given ORF status, its function remaining uncertain. The sequenced material came from PBMCs. The CDR3 here is CALQGVGRKLFF. CDR3 sequence (DNA): TGCGCCTTACAGGGGGTGGGTAGAAAACTGTTTTTT.